This paragraph covers one TCR beta chain sequence. Germline V lookup: CDR1 MNHEY, CDR2 SMNVEV (reference sequence). The CDR3 has 14 residues. The V end lost 5 bases, the J end lost 4 bases, and 14 bases lay between the germline ends. The data were taken from a study of Ad26.COV2.S vaccination and SARS-CoV-2 variants. Sequencing used immunoSEQ multiplex PCR; TCRdb keeps in-frame clones, though not all of them. The sample records around 250,000 clones, 80% to 90% being singletons. Specified treatment: over 15 received Ad26.COV2.S at low or high dose, single or two shots; roughly five received placebo; per-sample allocation not given. Sampling took place 63 days after the first vaccine or placebo injection. Ad26 vector vaccine expressed Wuhan-strain SARS-CoV-2 spike.

The chain couples TRBV27 to TRBJ1-2; D not resolved. This clonotype was obtained from a person aged 18-65 years who received the Ad26.COV2.S COVID-19 vaccine or a placebo. The sequences come from peripheral blood, collected in a trial of Ad26.COV2.S vaccine versus placebo. In nucleotides, the CDR3 is TGTGCCAGCAGTGCCGCATTTCCTGCCTATGGCTACACCTTC. It codes for CASSAAFPAYGYTF.